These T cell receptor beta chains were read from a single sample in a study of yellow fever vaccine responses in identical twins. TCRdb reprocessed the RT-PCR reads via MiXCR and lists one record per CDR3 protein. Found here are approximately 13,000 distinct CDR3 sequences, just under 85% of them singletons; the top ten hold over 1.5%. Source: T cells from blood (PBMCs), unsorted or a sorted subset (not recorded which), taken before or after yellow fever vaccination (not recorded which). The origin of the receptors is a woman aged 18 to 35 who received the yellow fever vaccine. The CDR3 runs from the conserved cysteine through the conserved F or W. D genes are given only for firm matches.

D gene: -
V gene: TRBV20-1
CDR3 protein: CSAPPLPDISYEQYF

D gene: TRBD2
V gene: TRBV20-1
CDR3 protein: CSNGLAGTYEQFF

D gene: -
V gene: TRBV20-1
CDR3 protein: CSARVPHNEQFF

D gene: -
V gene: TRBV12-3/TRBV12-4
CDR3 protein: CASSLRQSYEQYF

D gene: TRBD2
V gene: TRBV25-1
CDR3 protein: CASSKAGGVYEQYF

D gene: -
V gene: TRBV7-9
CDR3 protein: CASSLFGEDTQYF

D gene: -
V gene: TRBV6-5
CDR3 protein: CASSYGQNSNQPQHF

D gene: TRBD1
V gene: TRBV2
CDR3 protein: CASSVGTGVNYEQYF

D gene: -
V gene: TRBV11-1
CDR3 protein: CASSLKQETQYF

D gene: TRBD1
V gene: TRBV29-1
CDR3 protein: CSVAPGQGNTYEQYF

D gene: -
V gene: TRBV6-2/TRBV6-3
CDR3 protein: CASSYFPGSYEQYF

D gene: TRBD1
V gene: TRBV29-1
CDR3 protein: CSVNLPGTGFSYEQYF

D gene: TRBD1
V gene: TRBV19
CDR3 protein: CASSIDRVRIYEQYF

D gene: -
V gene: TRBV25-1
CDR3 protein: CASSEPGAPRAFF

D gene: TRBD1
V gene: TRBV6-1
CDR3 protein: CASTNPDRVGQPQHF

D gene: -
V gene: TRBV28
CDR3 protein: CASRADADTQYF

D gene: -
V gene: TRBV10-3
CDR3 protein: CAASSSGYEQYF

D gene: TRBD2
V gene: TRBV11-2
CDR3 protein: CASSSQTASGLMRQFF

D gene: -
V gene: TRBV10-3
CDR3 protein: CAAWGSRNTEAFF

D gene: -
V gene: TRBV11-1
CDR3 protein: CASSFRGSSLSYEQYF

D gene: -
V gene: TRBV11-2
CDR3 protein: CASSLLLDSPLHF

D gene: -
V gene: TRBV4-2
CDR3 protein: CASSLWPAQETQYF

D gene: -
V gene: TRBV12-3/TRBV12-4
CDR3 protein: CASSLATGRGPYEQYF

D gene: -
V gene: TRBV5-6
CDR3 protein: CASSLAQINEQYF

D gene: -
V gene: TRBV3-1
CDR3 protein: CASSQDSGGKTQYF

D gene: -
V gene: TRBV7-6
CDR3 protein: CASSRGLGDTQYF

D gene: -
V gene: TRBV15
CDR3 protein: CATSRALGYEQFF

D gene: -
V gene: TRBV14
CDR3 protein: CASSPTGILTDTQYF

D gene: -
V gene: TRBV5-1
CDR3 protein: CASSWNILNTEAFF

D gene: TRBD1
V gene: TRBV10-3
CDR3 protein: CATRDRYNEQFF

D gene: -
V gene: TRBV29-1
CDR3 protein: CSAFQNEQYF

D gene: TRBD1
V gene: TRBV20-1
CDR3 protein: CSGGTDLEAFF

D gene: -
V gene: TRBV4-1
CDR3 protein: CASSYYLSGTDTQYF

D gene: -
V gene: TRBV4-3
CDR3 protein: CASSQDASSNEKLFF

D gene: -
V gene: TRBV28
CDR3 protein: CASSPRISGANVLTF

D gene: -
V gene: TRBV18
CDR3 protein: CASSLGSSGANVLTF

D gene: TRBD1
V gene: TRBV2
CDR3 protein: CASSPSGTEVGNTIYF

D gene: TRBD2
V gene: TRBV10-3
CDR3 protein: CAISESPGGLGTDTQYF

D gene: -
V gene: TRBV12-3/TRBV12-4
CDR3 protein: CASSLGQGGLLFF

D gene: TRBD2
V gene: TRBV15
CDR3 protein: CATSRVGLAGSADTQYF

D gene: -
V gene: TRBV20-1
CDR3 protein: CSARPPGKANEKLFF

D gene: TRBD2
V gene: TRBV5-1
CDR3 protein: CASQTSGAYNEQFF

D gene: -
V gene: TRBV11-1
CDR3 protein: CASSDPQRGELFF

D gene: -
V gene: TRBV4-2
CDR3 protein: CASSQDFGREDYGYTF

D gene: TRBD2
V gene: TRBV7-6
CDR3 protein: CASRLPCSLLAGYTDTQYF

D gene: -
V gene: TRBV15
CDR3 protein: CATSLPAPQLNTEAFF

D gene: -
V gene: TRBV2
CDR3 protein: CASSVGQGDQETQYF

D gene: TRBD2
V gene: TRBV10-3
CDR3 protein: CAIRGLAEDTQYF

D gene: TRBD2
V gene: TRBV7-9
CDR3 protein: CASSLQRTSGIQETQYF

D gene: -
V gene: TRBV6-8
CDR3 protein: CASSYGSYSLEQYF

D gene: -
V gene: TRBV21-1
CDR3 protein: CASPPLLTGSIKTQYF

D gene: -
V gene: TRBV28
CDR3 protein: CASTPQNQPQHF

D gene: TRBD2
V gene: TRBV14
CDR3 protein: CASRLAGTEEQFF

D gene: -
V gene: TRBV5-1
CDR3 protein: CASSLVGSTSSYNSPLHF